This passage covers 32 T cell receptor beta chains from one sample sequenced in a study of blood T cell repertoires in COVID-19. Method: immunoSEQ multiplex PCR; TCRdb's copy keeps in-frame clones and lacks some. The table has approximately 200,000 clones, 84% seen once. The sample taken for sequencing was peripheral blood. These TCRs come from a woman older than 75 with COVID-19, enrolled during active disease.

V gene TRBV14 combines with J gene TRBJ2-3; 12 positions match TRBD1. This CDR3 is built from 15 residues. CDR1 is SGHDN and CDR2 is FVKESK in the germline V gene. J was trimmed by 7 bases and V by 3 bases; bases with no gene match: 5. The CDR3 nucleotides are TGTGCCAGCAGCCACCGGGACAGGGGGCCCTATACGCAGTATTTT. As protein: CASSHRDRGPYTQYF.

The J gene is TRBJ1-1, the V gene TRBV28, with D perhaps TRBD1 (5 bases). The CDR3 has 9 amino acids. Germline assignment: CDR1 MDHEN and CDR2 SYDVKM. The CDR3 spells CALGATAFF. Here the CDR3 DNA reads TGTGCTCTAGGGGCGACGGCTTTCTTT.

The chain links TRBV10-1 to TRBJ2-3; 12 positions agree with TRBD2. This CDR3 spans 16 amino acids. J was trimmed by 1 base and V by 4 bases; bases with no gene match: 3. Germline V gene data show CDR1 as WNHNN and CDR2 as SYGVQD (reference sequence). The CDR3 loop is CASSGRTSGGTDTQYF. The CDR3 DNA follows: TGCGCCAGCAGTGGGAGGACTAGCGGGGGCACAGATACGCAGTATTTT.

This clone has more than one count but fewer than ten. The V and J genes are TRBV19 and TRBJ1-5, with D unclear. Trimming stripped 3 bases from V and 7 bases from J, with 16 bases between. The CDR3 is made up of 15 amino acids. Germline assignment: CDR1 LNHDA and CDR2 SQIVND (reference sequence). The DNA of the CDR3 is TGTGCCAGTAGTATGCCGTTCTCTAGTCGACAGCCCCAGCATTTT. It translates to CASSMPFSSRQPQHF.

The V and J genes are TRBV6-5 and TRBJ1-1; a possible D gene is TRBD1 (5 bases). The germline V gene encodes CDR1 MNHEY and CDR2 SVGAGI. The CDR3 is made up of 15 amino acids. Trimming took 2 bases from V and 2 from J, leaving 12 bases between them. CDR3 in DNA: TGTGCCAGCAGTTACAAGACAGTCCCTAACACTGAAGCTTTCTTT. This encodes CASSYKTVPNTEAFF.

The CDR3 is CASSQDETGINSPLHF. The CDR3 nucleotides read TGTGCCAGCAGCCAAGATGAGACAGGGATTAATTCACCCCTCCACTTT. V and J are TRBV4-2 and TRBJ1-6, with 7 bases aligning to TRBD1. The CDR3 is 16 residues long. With V trimmed by 0 bases and J by 6 bases, 5 bases remained unmatched. The germline V gene has CDR1 LGHNA and CDR2 YNFKEQ.

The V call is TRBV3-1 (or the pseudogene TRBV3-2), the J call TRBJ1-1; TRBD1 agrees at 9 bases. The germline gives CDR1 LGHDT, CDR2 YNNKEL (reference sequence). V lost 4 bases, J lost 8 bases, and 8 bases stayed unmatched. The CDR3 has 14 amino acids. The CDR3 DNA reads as TGTGCCAGCAGCCGCCCTACAGGGGGCGGCGAAGCTTTCTTT. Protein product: CASSRPTGGGEAFF.

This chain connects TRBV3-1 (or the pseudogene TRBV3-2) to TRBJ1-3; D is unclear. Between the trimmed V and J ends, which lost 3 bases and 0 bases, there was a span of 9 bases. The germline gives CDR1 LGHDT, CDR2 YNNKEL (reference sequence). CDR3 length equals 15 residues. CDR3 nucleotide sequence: TGTGCCAGCAGCCACCTCACGAGCTCTGGAAACACCATATATTTT. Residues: CASSHLTSSGNTIYF.

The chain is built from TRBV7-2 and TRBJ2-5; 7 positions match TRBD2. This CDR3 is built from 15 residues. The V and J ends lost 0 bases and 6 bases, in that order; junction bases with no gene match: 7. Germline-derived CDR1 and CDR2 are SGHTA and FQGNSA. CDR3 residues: CASSLASGAGQTQYF. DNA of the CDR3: TGTGCCAGCAGCTTAGCGAGCGGGGCTGGACAGACCCAGTACTTC.

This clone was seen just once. DNA for the CDR3: TGTGCCAGCAGCCCAGCCCAGGGCTCTGAAGCTTTCTTT. Protein product: CASSPAQGSEAFF. The chain carries TRBV9 and TRBJ1-1; weak D call: TRBD1 (5 bases). CDR3 length: 13 amino acids. Trimming stripped 4 bases from V and 6 bases from J, with 13 bases between. Germline CDR1 SGDLS, CDR2 YYNGEE.

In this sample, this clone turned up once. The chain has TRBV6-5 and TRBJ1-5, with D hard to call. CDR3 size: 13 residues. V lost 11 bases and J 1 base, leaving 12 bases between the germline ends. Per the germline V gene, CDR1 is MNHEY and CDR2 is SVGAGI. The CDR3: CASAAVSNQPQHF. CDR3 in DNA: TGTGCCTCCGCGGCGGTGAGCAATCAGCCCCAGCATTTT.

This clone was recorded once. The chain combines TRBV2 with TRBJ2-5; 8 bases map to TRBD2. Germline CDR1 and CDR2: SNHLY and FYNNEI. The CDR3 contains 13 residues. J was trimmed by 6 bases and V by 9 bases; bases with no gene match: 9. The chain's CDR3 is CASAAGGSQTQYF. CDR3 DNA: TGTGCCAGTGCGGCGGGGGGCTCACAGACCCAGTACTTC.

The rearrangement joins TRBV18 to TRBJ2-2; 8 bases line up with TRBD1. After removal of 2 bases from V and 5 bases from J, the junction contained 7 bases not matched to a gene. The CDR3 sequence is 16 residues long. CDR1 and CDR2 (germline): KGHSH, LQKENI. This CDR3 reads CASSPAQGAWTGELFF. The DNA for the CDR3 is TGTGCCAGCTCACCAGCCCAGGGGGCTTGGACCGGGGAGCTGTTTTTT.

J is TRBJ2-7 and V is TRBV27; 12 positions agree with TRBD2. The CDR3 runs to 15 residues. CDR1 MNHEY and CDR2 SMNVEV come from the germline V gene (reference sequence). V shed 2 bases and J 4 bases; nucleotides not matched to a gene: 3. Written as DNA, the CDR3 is TGTGCCAGCAGTTTAAAAGGGACTAGCGGGTACGAGCAGTACGTC. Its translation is CASSLKGTSGYEQYV.

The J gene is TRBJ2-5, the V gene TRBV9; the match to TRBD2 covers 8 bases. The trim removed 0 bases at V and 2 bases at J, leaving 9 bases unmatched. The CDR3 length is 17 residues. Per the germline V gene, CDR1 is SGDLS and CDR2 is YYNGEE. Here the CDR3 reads CASSVGVASGLQETQYF. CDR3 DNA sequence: TGTGCCAGCAGCGTAGGAGTCGCTAGCGGGCTTCAAGAGACCCAGTACTTC.

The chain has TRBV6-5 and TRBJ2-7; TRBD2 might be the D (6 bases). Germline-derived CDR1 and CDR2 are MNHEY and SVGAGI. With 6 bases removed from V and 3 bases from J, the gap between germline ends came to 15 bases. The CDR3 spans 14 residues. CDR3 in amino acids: CASRVEGQGYEQYF. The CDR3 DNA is TGTGCCAGCAGAGTGGAGGGCCAGGGCTACGAGCAGTACTTC.

The CDR3 DNA sequence: TGTGCCAGCCCCGAATCGGCCACTACACAAAACATTCAGTACTTC. Its translation: CASPESATTQNIQYF. The chain has TRBV7-3 and TRBJ2-4; the D is unclear. Germline V CDR1 and CDR2: SGHTA, FQGTGA. The CDR3 is 15 amino acids. Between the trimmed V and J ends, which lost 8 bases and 5 bases, there was a span of 19 bases.

CDR3 protein: CAISEVQANTEAFF. In DNA form, the CDR3 reads TGTGCCATCAGTGAGGTCCAGGCTAACACTGAAGCTTTCTTT. The V call is TRBV10-3, the J call TRBJ1-1; the D is unclear. The germline V gene has CDR1 ENHRY and CDR2 SYGVKD. The CDR3 has 14 amino acids. V dropped 2 bases and J dropped 2 bases, with 9 bases sitting between them.

The CDR3 region is CASSPTGFGANVLTF. The CDR3 nucleotides are TGTGCCAGCTCTCCAACAGGGTTCGGGGCCAACGTCCTGACTTTC. The chain has TRBV18 and TRBJ2-6, with D possibly TRBD1 on 6 matching bases. The ends were cut back, 6 bases at V and 4 bases at J, with 13 bases in the middle. Germline CDR1 and CDR2: KGHSH and LQKENI. The CDR3 has 15 amino acids.

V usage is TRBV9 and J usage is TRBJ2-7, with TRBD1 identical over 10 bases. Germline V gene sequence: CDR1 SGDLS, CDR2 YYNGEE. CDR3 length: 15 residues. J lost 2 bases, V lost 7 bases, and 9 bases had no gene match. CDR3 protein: CASGLGTGVTYEQYF. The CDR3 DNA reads TGTGCCAGCGGACTCGGGACAGGGGTAACCTACGAGCAGTACTTC.

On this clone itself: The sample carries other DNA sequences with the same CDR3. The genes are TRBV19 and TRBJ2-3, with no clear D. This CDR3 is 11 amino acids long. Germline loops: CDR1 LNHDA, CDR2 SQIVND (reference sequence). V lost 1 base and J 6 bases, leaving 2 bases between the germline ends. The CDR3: CASSIADTQYF. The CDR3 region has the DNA TGTGCCAGTAGTATAGCTGATACGCAGTATTTT. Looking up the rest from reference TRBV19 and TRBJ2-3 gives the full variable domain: DGGITQSPKYLFRKEGQNVTLSCEQNLNHDAMYWYRQDPGQGLRLIYYSQIVNDFQKGDIAEGYSVSREKKESFPLTVTSAQKNPTAFYLCASSIADTQYFGPGTRLTVL.

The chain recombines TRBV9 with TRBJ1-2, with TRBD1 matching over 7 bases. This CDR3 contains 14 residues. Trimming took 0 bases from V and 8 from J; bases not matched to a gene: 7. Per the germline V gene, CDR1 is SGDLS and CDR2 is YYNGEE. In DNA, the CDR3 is TGTGCCAGCAGCGTAGTTACCAGGGGGTACGGCTACACCTTC. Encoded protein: CASSVVTRGYGYTF.

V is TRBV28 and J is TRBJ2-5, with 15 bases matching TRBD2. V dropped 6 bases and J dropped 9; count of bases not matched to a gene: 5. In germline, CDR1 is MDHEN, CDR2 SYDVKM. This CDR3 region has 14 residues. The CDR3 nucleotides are TGTGCCAGCAGCCCTGGACTAGCGGGGGGGCCCCAGTACTTC. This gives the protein CASSPGLAGGPQYF.

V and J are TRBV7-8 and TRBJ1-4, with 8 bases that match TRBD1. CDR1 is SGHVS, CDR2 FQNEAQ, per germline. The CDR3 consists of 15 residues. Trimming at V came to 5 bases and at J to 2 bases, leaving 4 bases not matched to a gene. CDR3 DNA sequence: TGTGCCAGCAGCCCAGGACAGGGCACTAATGAAAAACTGTTTTTT. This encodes CASSPGQGTNEKLFF.

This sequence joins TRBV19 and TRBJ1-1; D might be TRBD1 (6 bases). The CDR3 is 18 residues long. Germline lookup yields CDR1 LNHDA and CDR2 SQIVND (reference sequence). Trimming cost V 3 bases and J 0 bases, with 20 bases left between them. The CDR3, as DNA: TGTGCCAGTAGTATTCTGTTCGCCAGGGGCTACTTGAACACTGAAGCTTTCTTT. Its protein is CASSILFARGYLNTEAFF.

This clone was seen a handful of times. The CDR3 DNA sequence: TGTGCCAGCAGTTACAGGGGGTGGGCTTTCTTT. Translation gives CASSYRGWAFF. The chain is built from TRBV28 and TRBJ1-1; 8 bases line up with TRBD1. The germline gives CDR1 MDHEN, CDR2 SYDVKM. The CDR3 runs 11 residues. Germline trimming cut 4 bases from V and 11 bases from J; bases unmatched to any gene: 3.

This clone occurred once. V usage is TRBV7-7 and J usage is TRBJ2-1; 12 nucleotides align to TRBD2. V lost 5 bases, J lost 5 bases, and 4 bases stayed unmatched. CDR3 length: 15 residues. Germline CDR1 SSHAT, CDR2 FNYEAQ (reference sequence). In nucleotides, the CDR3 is TGTGCCAGCAGCAACGGACTAGCGGGGAACAATGAGCAGTTCTTC. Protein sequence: CASSNGLAGNNEQFF.

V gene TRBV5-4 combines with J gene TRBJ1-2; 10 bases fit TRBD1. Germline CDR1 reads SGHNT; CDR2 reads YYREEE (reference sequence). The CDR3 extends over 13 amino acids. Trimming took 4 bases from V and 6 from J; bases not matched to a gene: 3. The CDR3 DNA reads TGTGCCAGCAGCGCGGACAGGGGGAATGGCTACACCTTC. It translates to CASSADRGNGYTF. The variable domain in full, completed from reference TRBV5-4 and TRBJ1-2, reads ETGVTQSPTHLIKTRGQQVTLRCSSQSGHNTVSWYQQALGQGPQFIFQYYREEENGRGNFPPRFSGLQFPNYSSELNVNALELDDSALYLCASSADRGNGYTFGSGTRLTVV.

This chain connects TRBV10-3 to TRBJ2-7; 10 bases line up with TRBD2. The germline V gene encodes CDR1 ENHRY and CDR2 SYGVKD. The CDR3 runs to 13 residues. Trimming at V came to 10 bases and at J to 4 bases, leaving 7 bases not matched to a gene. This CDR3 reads CATRTSGAYEQYV. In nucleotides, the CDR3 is TGTGCCACCCGGACTAGCGGCGCTTACGAGCAGTACGTC.

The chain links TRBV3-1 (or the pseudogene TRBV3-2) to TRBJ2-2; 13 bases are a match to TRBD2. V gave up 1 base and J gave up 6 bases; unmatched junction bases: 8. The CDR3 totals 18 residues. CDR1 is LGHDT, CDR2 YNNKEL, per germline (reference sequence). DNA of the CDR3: TGTGCCAGCAGCCAAGGGATAGGACTAGCGGGGGCCTCCGGGGAGCTGTTTTTT. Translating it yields CASSQGIGLAGASGELFF.

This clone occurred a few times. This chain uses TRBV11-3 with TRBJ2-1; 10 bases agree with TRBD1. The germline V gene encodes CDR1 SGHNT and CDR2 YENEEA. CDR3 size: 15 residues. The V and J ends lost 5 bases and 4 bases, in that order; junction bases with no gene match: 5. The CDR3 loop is CASSEGQGVYNEQFF. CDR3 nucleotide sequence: TGTGCCAGCAGCGAAGGACAGGGGGTATACAATGAGCAGTTCTTC.

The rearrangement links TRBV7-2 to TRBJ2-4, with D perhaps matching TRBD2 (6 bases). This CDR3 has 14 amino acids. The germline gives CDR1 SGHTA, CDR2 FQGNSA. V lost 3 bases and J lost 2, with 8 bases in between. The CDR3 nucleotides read TGTGCCAGCAGCTTGGGACTCACCAAAAACATTCAGTACTTC. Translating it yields CASSLGLTKNIQYF.